This T cell receptor (beta chain) came from a study of blood T cell repertoires in COVID-19. In the study overall: Samples taken during acute and convalescent COVID-19 were collected in the United States, Italy and Spain. T cells, B-cell-depleted T cells, or PBMCs supplied cDNA or gDNA.

The CDR3 covers 15 residues. Germline CDR1 reads PRHDT; CDR2 reads FYEKMQ (reference sequence). With 5 bases removed from V and 6 bases from J, the gap between germline ends came to 19 bases. As processed by the authors: Scientists estimated how many nucleated cells there were by amplifying reference gene primers. Produced via immunoSEQ multiplex PCR; TCRdb's table is partial and in-frame only. That table is the source of V, J and clone size, and D and trimming were worked out from the DNA. The repertoire holds 150,000 or so clones, with more than 80% as singletons. Living in about two dozen US areas, the participants were between about 18 and 95 years of age.

This clonotype originated in a man aged 50 to 60 who had recovered from COVID-19. The chain is built from TRBV13 and TRBJ1-1, with D tentatively TRBD1 (5 bases). Input material: PBMCs or T cells enriched from blood (not recorded which). CDR3 amino acids: CASSPQGGWVSEAFF. The CDR3 nucleotides read TGTGCCAGCAGCCCTCAGGGAGGGTGGGTCTCTGAAGCTTTCTTT.